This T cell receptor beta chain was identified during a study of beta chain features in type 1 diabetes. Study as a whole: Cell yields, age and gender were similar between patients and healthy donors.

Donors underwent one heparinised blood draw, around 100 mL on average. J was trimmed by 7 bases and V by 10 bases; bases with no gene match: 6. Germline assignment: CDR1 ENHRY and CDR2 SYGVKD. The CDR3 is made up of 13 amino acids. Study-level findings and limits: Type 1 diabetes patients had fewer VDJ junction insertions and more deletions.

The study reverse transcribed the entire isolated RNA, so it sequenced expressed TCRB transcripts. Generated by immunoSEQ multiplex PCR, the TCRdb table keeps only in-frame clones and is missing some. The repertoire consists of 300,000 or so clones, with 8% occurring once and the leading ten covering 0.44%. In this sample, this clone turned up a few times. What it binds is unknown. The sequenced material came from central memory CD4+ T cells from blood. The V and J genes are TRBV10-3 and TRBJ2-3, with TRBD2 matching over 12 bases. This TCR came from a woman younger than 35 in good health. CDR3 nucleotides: TGTGCCACCAGACTAGCGGGAGAATATACGCAGTATTTT. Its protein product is CATRLAGEYTQYF.